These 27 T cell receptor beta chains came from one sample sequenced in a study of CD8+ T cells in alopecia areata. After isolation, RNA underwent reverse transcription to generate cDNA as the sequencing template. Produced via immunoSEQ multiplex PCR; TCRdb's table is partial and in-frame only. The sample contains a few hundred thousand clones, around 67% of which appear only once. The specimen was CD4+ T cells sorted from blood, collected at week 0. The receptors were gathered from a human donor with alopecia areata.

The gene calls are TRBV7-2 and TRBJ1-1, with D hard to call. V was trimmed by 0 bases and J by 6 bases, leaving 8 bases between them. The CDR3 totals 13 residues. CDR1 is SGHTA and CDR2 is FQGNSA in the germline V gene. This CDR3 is CASSLAGGSEAFF. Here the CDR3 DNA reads TGTGCCAGCAGCTTAGCGGGAGGGTCTGAAGCTTTCTTT.

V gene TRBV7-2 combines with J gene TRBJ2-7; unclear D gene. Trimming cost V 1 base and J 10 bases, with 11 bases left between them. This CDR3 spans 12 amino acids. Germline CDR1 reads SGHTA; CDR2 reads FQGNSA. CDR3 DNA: TGTGCCAGCAGCTTAGTAGGTCTAAACCAGTACTTC. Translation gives CASSLVGLNQYF.

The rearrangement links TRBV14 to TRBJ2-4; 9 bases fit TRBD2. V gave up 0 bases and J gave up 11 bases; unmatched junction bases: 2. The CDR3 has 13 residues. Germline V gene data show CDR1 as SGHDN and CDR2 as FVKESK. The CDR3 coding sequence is TGTGCCAGCAGCCAAGACCCTAGCGGGGTTCAGTACTTC. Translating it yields CASSQDPSGVQYF.

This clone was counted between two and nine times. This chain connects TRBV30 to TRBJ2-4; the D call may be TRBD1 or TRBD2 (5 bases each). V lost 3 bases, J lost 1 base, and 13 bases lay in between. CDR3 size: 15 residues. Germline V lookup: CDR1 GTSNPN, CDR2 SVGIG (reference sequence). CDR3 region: CAWRWGSAAKNIQYF. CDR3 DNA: TGTGCCTGGAGGTGGGGGAGTGCGGCCAAAAACATTCAGTACTTC.

CDR3 bases: TGCGCCAGCAGCTTAGAGCCGGGGGGGCCCGAAGAGACCCAGTACTTC. Translated: CASSLEPGGPEETQYF. The chain recombines TRBV5-1 with TRBJ2-5; 8 bases align to TRBD2. This CDR3 contains 16 residues. Germline CDR1 and CDR2: SGHRS and YFSETQ. V shed 2 bases and J 3 bases; nucleotides not matched to a gene: 9.

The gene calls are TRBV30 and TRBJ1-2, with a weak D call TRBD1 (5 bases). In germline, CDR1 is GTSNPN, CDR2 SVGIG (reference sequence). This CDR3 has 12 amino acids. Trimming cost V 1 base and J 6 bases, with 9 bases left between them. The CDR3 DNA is TGTGCCTGGAGTGGACAGATGGATGGCTACACCTTC. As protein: CAWSGQMDGYTF.

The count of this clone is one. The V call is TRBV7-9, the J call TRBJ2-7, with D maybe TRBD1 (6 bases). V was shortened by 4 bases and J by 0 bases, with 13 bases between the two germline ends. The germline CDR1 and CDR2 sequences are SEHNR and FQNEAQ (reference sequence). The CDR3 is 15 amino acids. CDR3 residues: CASSSRGTHSYEQYF. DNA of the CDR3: TGTGCCAGCAGCTCCAGAGGGACACACTCCTACGAGCAGTACTTC.

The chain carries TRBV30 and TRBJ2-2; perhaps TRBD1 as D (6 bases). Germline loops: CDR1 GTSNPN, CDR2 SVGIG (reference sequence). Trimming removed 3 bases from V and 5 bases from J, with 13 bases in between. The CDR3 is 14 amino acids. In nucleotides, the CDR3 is TGTGCCTGGAGCTGGGACACCATTACCGGGGAGCTGTTTTTT. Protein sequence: CAWSWDTITGELFF.

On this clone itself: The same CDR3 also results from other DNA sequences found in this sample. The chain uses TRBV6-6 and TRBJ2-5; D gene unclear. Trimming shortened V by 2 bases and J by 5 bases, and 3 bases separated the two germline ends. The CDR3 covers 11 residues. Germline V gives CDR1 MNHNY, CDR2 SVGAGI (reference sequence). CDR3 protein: CASSYGETQYF. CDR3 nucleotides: TGTGCCAGCAGTTACGGGGAGACCCAGTACTTC.

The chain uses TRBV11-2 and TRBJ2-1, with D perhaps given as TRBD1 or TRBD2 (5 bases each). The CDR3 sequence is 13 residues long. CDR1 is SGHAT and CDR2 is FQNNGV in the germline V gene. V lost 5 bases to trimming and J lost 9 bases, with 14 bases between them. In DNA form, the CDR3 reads TGTGCCAGCAGCCCATTAGGTGGGACTGAGCAGTTCTTC. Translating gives CASSPLGGTEQFF. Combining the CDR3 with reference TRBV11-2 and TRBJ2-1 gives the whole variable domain EAGVAQSPRYKIIEKRQSVAFWCNPISGHATLYWYQQILGQGPKLLIQFQNNGVVDDSQLPKDRFSAERLKGVDSTLKIQPAKLEDSAVYLCASSPLGGTEQFFGPGTRLTVL.

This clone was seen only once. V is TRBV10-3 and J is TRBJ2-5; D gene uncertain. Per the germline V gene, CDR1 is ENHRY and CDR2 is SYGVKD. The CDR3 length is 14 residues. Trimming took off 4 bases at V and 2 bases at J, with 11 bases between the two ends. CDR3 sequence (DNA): TGTGCCATCAGTGCTACCGGGCTACAAGAGACCCAGTACTTC. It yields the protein CAISATGLQETQYF.

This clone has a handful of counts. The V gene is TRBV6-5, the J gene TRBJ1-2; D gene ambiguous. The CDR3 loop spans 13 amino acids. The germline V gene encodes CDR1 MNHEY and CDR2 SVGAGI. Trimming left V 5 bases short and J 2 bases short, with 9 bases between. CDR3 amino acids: CASSPYRNYGYTF. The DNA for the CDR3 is TGTGCCAGCAGTCCCTACCGGAACTATGGCTACACCTTC.

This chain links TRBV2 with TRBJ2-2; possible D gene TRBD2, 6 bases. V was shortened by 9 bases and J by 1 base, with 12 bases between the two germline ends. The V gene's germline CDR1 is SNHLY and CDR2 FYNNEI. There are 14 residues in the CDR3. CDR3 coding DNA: TGTGCCAGATCCCGGGGGAGGAACACCGGGGAGCTGTTTTTT. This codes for CARSRGRNTGELFF.

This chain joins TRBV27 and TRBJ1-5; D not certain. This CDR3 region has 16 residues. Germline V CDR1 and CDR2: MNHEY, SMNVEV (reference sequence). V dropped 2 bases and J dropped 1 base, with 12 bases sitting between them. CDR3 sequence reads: CASSLAATGSNQPQHF. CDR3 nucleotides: TGTGCCAGCAGTTTAGCCGCCACGGGAAGCAATCAGCCCCAGCATTTT.

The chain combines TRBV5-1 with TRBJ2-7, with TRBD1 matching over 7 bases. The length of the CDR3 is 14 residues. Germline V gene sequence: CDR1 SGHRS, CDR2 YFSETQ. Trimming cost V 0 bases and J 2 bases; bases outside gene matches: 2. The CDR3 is CASSLAGTAYEQYF. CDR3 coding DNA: TGCGCCAGCAGCTTGGCCGGGACAGCCTACGAGCAGTACTTC.

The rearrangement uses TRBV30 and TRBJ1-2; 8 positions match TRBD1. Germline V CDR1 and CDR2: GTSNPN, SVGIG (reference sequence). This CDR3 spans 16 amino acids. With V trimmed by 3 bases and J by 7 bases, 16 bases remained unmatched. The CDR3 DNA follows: TGTGCCTGGAGAGGACAGGGCCCCCGGGGCATGCCTGGCTACACCTTC. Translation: CAWRGQGPRGMPGYTF. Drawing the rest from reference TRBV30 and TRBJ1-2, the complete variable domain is SQTIHQWPATLVQPVGSPLSLECTVEGTSNPNLYWYRQAAGRGLQLLFYSVGIGQISSEVPQNLSASRPQDRQFILSSKKLLLSDSGFYLCAWRGQGPRGMPGYTFGSGTRLTVV.

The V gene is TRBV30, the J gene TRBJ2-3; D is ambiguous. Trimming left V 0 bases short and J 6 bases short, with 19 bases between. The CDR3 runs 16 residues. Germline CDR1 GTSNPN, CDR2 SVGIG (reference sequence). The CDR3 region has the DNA TGTGCCTGGAGTGTACAGTTCGCTAGGGCTGGGGATACGCAGTATTTT. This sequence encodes CAWSVQFARAGDTQYF.

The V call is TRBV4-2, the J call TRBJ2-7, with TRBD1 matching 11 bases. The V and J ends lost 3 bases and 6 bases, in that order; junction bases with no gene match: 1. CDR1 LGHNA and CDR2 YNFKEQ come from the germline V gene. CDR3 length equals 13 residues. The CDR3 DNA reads TGTGCCAGCAGCCAGGACAGGGGGCTCGAGCAGTACTTC. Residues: CASSQDRGLEQYF.

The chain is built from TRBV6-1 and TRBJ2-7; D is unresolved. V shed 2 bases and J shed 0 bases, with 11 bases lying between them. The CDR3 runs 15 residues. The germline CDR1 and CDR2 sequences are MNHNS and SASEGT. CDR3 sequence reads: CASSELFSSSYEQYF. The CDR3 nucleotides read TGTGCCAGCAGTGAATTATTCAGTAGCTCCTACGAGCAGTACTTC.

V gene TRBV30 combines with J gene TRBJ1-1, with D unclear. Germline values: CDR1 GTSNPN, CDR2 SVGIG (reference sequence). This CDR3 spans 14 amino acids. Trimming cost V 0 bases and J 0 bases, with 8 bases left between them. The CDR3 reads CAWSVPEVNTEAFF. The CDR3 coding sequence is TGTGCCTGGAGTGTACCTGAAGTGAACACTGAAGCTTTCTTT.

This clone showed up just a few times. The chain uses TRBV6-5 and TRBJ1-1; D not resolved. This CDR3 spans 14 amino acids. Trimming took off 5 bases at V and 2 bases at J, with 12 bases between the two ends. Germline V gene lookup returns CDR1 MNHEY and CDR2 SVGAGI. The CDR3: CASSHRTENTEAFF. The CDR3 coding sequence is TGTGCCAGCAGTCACCGGACCGAAAACACTGAAGCTTTCTTT.

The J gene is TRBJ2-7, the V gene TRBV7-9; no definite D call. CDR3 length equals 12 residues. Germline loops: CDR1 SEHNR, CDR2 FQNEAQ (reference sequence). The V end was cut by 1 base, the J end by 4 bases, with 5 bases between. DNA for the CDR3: TGTGCCAGCAGCTTAGTGGGGTACGAGCAGTACTTC. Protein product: CASSLVGYEQYF.

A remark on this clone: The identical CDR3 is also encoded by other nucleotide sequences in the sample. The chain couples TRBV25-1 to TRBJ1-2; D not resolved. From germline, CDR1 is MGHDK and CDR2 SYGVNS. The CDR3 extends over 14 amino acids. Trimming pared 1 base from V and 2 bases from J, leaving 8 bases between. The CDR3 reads CASSEWGANYGYTF. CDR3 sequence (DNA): TGTGCCAGCAGTGAATGGGGAGCGAACTATGGCTACACCTTC.

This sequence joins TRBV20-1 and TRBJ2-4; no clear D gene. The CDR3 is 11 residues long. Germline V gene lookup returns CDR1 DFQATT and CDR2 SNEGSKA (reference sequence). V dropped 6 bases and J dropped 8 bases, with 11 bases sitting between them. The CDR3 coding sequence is TGCAGTGCCCCCACGGCGGACATTCAGTACTTC. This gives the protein CSAPTADIQYF.

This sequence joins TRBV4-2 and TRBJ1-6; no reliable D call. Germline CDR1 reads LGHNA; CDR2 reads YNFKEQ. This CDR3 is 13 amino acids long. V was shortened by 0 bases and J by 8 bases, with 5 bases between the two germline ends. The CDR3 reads CASSQDLDSPLHF. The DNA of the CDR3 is TGTGCCAGCAGCCAAGACTTGGATTCACCCCTCCACTTT.

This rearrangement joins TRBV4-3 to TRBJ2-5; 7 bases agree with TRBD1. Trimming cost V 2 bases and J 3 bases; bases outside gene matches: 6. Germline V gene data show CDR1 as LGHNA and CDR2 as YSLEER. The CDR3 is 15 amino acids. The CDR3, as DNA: TGCGCCAGCAGCCAAAACCCAGGGGGAGAAGAGACCCAGTACTTC. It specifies CASSQNPGGEETQYF.

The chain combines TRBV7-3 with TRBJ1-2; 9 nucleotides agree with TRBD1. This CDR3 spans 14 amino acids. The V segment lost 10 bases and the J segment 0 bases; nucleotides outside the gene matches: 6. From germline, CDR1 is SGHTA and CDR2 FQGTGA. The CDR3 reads CATYRGLANYGYTF. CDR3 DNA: TGTGCCACCTACAGGGGGCTAGCTAACTATGGCTACACCTTC.